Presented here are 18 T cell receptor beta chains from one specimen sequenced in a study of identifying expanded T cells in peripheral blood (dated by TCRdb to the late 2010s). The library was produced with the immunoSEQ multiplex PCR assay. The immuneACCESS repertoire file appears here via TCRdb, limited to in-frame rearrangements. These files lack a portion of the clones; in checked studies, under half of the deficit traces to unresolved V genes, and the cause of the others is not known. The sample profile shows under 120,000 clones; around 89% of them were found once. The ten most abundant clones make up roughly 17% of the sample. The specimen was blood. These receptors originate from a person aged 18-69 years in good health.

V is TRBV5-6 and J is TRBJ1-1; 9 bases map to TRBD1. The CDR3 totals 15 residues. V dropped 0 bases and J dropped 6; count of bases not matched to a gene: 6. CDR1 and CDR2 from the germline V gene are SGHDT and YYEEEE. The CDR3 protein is CASSLAGGTGPEAFF. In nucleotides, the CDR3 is TGTGCCAGCAGCTTGGCTGGGGGGACAGGGCCTGAAGCTTTCTTT.

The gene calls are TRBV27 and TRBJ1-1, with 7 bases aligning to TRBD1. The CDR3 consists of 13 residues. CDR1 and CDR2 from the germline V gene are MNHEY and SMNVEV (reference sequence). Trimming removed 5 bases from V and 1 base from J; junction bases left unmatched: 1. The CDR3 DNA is TGTGCCAGCAGTCGGACAGGGAACACTGAAGCTTTCTTT. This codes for CASSRTGNTEAFF.

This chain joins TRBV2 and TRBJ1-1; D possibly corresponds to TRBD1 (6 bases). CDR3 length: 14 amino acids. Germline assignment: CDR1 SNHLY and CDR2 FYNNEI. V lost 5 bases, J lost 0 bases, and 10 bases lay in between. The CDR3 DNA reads TGTGCCAGCAGTCGGACAGCCATGAACACTGAAGCTTTCTTT. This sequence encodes CASSRTAMNTEAFF.

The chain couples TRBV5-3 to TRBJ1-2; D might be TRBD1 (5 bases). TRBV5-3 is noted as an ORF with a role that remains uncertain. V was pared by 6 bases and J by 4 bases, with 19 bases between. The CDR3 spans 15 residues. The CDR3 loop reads CARILADSPLYGYTF. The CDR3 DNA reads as TGTGCCAGAATCCTTGCAGACAGTCCTCTCTATGGCTACACCTTC.

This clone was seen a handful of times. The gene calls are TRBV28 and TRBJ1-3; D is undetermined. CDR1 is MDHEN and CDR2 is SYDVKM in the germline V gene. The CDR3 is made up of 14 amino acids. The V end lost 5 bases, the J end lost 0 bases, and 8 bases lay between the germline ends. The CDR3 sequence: CASSPQSSGNTIYF. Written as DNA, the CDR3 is TGTGCCAGCAGTCCACAGTCCTCTGGAAACACCATATATTTT. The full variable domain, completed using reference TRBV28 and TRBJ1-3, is DVKVTQSSRYLVKRTGEKVFLECVQDMDHENMFWYRQDPGLGLRLIYFSYDVKMKEKGDIPEGYSVSREKKERFSLILESASTNQTSMYLCASSPQSSGNTIYFGEGSWLTVV.

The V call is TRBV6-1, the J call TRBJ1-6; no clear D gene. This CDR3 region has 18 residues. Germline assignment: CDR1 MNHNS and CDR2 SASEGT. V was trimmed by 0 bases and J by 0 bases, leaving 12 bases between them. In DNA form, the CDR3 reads TGTGCCAGCAGTGAAGCCCCGGCTTTCAGCTCCTATAATTCACCCCTCCACTTT. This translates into CASSEAPAFSSYNSPLHF.

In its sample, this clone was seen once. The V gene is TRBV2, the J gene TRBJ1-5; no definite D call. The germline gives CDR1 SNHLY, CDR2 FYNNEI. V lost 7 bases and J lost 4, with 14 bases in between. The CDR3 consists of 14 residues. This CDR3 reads CASTPRRVNQPQHF. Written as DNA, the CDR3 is TGTGCCAGCACACCCCGGCGGGTAAATCAGCCCCAGCATTTT.

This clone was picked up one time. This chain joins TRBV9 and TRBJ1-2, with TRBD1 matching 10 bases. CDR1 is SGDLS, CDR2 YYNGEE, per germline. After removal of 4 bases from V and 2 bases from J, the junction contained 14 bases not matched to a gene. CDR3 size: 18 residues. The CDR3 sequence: CASSLGQGSPTLNYGYTF. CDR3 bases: TGTGCCAGCAGCTTGGGACAGGGGTCCCCGACTTTAAACTATGGCTACACCTTC. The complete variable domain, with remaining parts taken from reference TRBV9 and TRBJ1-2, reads DSGVTQTPKHLITATGQRVTLRCSPRSGDLSVYWYQQSLDQGLQFLIQYYNGEERAKGNILERFSAQQFPDLHSELNLSSLELGDSALYFCASSLGQGSPTLNYGYTFGSGTRLTVV.

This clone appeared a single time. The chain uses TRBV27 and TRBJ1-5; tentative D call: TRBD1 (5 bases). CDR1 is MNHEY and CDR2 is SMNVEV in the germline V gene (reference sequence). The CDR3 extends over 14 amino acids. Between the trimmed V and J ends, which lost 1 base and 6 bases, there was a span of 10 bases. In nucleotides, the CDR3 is TGTGCCAGCAGTTTATTCGAGGGGTCTCAGCCCCAGCATTTT. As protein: CASSLFEGSQPQHF.

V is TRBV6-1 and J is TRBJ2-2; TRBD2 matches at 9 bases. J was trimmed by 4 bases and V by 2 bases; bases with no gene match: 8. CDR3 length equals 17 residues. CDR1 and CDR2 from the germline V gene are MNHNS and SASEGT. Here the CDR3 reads CASSEFPPSGATGELFF. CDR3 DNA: TGTGCCAGCAGTGAATTTCCCCCTAGCGGGGCCACCGGGGAGCTGTTTTTT.

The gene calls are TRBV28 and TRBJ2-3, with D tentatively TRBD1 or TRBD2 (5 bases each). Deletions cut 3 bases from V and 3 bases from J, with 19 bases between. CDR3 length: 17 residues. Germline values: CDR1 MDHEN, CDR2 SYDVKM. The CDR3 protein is CASSFPREWAGTDTQYF. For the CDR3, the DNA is TGTGCCAGCAGTTTCCCCAGGGAGTGGGCAGGGACAGATACGCAGTATTTT.

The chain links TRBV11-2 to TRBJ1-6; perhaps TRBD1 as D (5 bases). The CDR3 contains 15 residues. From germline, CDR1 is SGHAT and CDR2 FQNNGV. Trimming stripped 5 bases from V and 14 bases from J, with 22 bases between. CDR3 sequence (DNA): TGTGCCAGCAGCGTCCTAGGGCAGGGTCTGGGGTCCCTCCACTTT. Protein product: CASSVLGQGLGSLHF.

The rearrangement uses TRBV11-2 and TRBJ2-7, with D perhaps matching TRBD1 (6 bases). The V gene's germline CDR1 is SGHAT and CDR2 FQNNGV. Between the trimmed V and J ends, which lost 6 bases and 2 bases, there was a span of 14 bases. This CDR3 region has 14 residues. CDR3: CASRLRDKAYEQYF. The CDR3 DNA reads TGTGCCAGCAGGTTAAGGGACAAAGCCTACGAGCAGTACTTC.

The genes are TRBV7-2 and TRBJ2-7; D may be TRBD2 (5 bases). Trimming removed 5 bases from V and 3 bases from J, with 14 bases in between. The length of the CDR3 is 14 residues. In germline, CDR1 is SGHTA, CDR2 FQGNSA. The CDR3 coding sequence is TGTGCCAGCAGCGAGGGTGGAGGTTTCTACGAGCAGTACTTC. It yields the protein CASSEGGGFYEQYF.

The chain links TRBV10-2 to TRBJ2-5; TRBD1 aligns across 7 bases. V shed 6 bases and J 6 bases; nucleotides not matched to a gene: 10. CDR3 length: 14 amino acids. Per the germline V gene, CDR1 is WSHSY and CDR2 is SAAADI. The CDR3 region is CASSLTGMGKTQYF. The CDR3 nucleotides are TGCGCCAGCAGCCTGACAGGGATGGGGAAGACCCAGTACTTC.

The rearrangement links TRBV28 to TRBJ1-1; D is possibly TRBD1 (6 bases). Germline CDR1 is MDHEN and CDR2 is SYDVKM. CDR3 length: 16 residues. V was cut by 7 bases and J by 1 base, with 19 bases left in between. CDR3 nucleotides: TGTGCCAGCACCCTAGGGGGTGGCATCTGGAACACTGAAGCTTTCTTT. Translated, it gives CASTLGGGIWNTEAFF. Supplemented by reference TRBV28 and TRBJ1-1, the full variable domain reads DVKVTQSSRYLVKRTGEKVFLECVQDMDHENMFWYRQDPGLGLRLIYFSYDVKMKEKGDIPEGYSVSREKKERFSLILESASTNQTSMYLCASTLGGGIWNTEAFFGQGTRLTVV.

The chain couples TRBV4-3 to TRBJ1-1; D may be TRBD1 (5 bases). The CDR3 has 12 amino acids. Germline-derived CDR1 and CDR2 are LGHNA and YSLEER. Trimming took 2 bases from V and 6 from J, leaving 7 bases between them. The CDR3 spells CASSQWGSEAFF. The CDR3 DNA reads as TGCGCCAGCAGCCAATGGGGCTCTGAAGCTTTCTTT.

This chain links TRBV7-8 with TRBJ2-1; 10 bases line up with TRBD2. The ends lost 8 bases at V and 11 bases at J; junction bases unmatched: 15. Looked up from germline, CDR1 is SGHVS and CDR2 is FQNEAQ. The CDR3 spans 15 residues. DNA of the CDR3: TGTGCCAGCGTGACGGAACTAGCGGGGCGGGGTCAGCAGTTCTTC. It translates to CASVTELAGRGQQFF.